The entry below describes one T cell receptor beta chain. The antigen remains unidentified. The primer mix had 60 Vbeta and 13 Jbeta primers. The data were produced by immunoSEQ multiplex PCR, yet TCRdb's version contains in-frame clones alone and is incomplete. This table has roughly 150,000 clones, approximately 70% appearing once. V lost 0 bases to trimming and J lost 13 bases, with 12 bases between them. The CDR3 runs 11 residues. Germline V gene lookup returns CDR1 SQVTM and CDR2 ANQGSEA. This record comes from a study of cytomegalovirus exposure and HLA in healthy donors. Notes on the study in general: Apparent HLA restriction characterized most CMV-associated TCR beta chains in a later analysis. Association of approximately 18,000 TCR beta sequences with HLA alleles was found at 0.05 false discovery rate in a later analysis.

The chain links TRBV29-1 to TRBJ1-2; D uncertain. Sample: PBMCs. The clonotype comes from a human donor in good health. The CDR3 is CSVEDWPVSTF. CDR3 DNA sequence: TGCAGCGTTGAAGATTGGCCTGTCTCCACCTTC.